The 18 T cell receptor beta chains below come from one sample, sequenced in a study of cytomegalovirus exposure and HLA in healthy donors. PCR amplification relied on 60 Vbeta primers (plus 13 Jbeta primers). Data came from immunoSEQ multiplex PCR; TCRdb stores just in-frame clones and leaves some out. This sample has 150,000 to 200,000 clones, with roughly 84% found just once. Material for sequencing was PBMCs. The source is a boy between 10 and 17 years old in good health and CMV-seronegative.

The gene calls are TRBV6-5 and TRBJ2-3; tentative D call: TRBD2 (5 bases). Germline values: CDR1 MNHEY, CDR2 SVGAGI. The V end lost 8 bases, the J end lost 0 bases, and 15 bases lay between the germline ends. The CDR3 totals 15 residues. In DNA, the CDR3 is TGTGCCAGCGGTCTCTTACCGGGAAGCACAGATACGCAGTATTTT. Its protein is CASGLLPGSTDTQYF.

This clone showed up just a few times. V gene TRBV11-2 combines with J gene TRBJ2-7; 11 bases align to TRBD2. This CDR3 comprises 14 residues. With V trimmed by 1 base and J by 5 bases, 1 base remained unmatched. Germline V gene lookup returns CDR1 SGHAT and CDR2 FQNNGV. CDR3 residues: CASSLVAGGHEQYF. The CDR3 nucleotides read TGTGCCAGCAGCTTAGTAGCGGGGGGGCACGAGCAGTACTTC.

The V call is TRBV30, the J call TRBJ2-6; D call uncertain. The V end lost 4 bases, the J end lost 0 bases, and 10 bases lay between the germline ends. The CDR3 loop spans 15 amino acids. Germline lookup yields CDR1 GTSNPN and CDR2 SVGIG (reference sequence). This CDR3 reads CAWTVGFSGANVLTF. The CDR3 bases are TGTGCCTGGACTGTCGGGTTCTCTGGGGCCAACGTCCTGACTTTC. Supplemented by reference TRBV30 and TRBJ2-6, the full variable domain reads SQTIHQWPATLVQPVGSPLSLECTVEGTSNPNLYWYRQAAGRGLQLLFYSVGIGQISSEVPQNLSASRPQDRQFILSSKKLLLSDSGFYLCAWTVGFSGANVLTFGAGSRLTVL.

CDR3 region: CASRETGLYEQYF. The CDR3 coding sequence is TGTGCCAGCAGGGAGACAGGGCTCTACGAGCAGTACTTC. The V and J genes are TRBV2 and TRBJ2-7; 7 bases match TRBD1. Germline lookup yields CDR1 SNHLY and CDR2 FYNNEI. CDR3 length: 13 amino acids. V was clipped by 6 bases and J by 3 bases; unmatched bases: 5.

This clone was recorded only once. The rearrangement links TRBV4-3 to TRBJ2-2; D is possibly TRBD1 (6 bases). The germline V gene encodes CDR1 LGHNA and CDR2 YSLEER. The CDR3 is made up of 19 amino acids. V shed 0 bases and J shed 7 bases, with 24 bases lying between them. CDR3 in amino acids: CASSQDIDERRGWGGELFF. The CDR3 bases are TGCGCCAGCAGCCAAGATATTGATGAGAGAAGGGGGTGGGGCGGGGAGCTGTTTTTT.

V and J are TRBV27 and TRBJ1-1; D is perhaps TRBD1 (5 bases). V was shortened by 4 bases and J by 11 bases, with 17 bases between the two germline ends. Per germline, CDR1 MNHEY and CDR2 SMNVEV (reference sequence). The CDR3 has 13 amino acids. In DNA, the CDR3 is TGTGCCAGCAGTTCAAGGGGCCCCCGGTACGCTTTCTTT. Translating gives CASSSRGPRYAFF.

Note on this clone: Compared with germline, one end of the junction differs, possibly owing to a read error. This rearrangement joins TRBV6-4 to TRBJ2-1, with 7 bases aligning to TRBD2. From germline, CDR1 is MRHNA and CDR2 SNTAGT. The CDR3 spans 15 residues. The CDR3 protein is CASSVLAGSYSEQFF. CDR3 sequence (DNA): TGTGCCAGCAGTGTTTTAGCGGGCTCCTACAGTGAGCAGTTCTTC.

This clone was counted a few times. CDR3 nucleotides: TGTGCCAGCAGTTATGTTCTGCAAGAGACCCAGTACTTC. Translated, it gives CASSYVLQETQYF. This sequence joins TRBV6-5 and TRBJ2-5; D is uncertain. V was cut by 3 bases and J by 2 bases, with 7 bases left in between. This CDR3 comprises 13 residues. CDR1 MNHEY and CDR2 SVGAGI come from the germline V gene.

This rearrangement joins TRBV6-5 to TRBJ2-3; 7 nucleotides match TRBD1. CDR3 length: 15 residues. In germline, CDR1 is MNHEY, CDR2 SVGAGI. V shed 6 bases and J 2 bases; nucleotides not matched to a gene: 8. CDR3 bases: TGTGCCAGCAGCGCCTCGGGACAGCTCACAGATACGCAGTATTTT. It translates to CASSASGQLTDTQYF.

The CDR3 here is CASSQWDRWTDGYTF. CDR3 DNA: TGTGCCAGCAGCCAGTGGGACAGGTGGACAGACGGCTACACCTTC. The rearrangement joins TRBV4-2 to TRBJ1-2, with TRBD1 matching 8 bases. Germline values: CDR1 LGHNA, CDR2 YNFKEQ. CDR3 length: 15 residues. Trimming took 3 bases from V and 8 from J; bases not matched to a gene: 11.

The V gene is TRBV2, the J gene TRBJ1-3; D possibly corresponds to TRBD1 (5 bases). CDR1 is SNHLY and CDR2 is FYNNEI in the germline V gene. The CDR3 consists of 14 residues. Trimming stripped 3 bases from V and 0 bases from J, with 6 bases between. The CDR3 sequence: CASSDDSSGNTIYF. The CDR3 nucleotides are TGTGCCAGCAGTGATGACAGCTCTGGAAACACCATATATTTT.

In its sample, this clone was seen once. The chain has TRBV6-1 and TRBJ1-1; D is undetermined. Germline CDR1 is MNHNS and CDR2 is SASEGT. The CDR3 runs 12 residues. Trimming pared 6 bases from V and 6 bases from J, leaving 11 bases between. CDR3 nucleotides: TGTGCCAGCAGCGGACTCCGATCTGAAGCTTTCTTT. It is translated as CASSGLRSEAFF.

The chain joins TRBV5-5 to TRBJ2-7; 7 bases fit TRBD1. This CDR3 is built from 15 residues. The germline V gene has CDR1 SGHKS and CDR2 YYEKEE (reference sequence). The ends lost 2 bases at V and 4 bases at J; junction bases unmatched: 9. CDR3 nucleotides: TGTGCCAGCAGCTTAGGGACAGAAGGGCCTTACGAGCAGTACTTC. Translation gives CASSLGTEGPYEQYF.

The rearrangement joins TRBV27 to TRBJ1-1; 7 bases are a match to TRBD1. The junction had 12 bases not matched to a gene; V was cut back by 6 bases and J by 8 bases. This CDR3 is 14 amino acids long. The V gene's germline CDR1 is MNHEY and CDR2 SMNVEV (reference sequence). CDR3 amino acids: CASRRHQGGKEAFF. The CDR3 nucleotides read TGTGCCAGCAGACGTCACCAGGGGGGAAAAGAAGCTTTCTTT.

This clone was counted a few times. This chain links TRBV10-3 with TRBJ1-3, with no clear D. CDR3 length equals 15 residues. V dropped 3 bases and J dropped 7 bases, with 16 bases sitting between them. Germline V lookup: CDR1 ENHRY, CDR2 SYGVKD. The CDR3 region is CAISDPDLGGNTIYF. CDR3 coding DNA: TGTGCCATCAGTGACCCCGACCTAGGTGGTAACACCATATATTTT.

The V and J genes are TRBV7-2 and TRBJ2-1, with 10 bases aligning to TRBD1. Germline V gives CDR1 SGHTA, CDR2 FQGNSA. There are 15 residues in the CDR3. The V gene end was trimmed by 6 bases and the J gene end by 9 bases; junction bases not matched to a gene: 11. The CDR3 coding sequence is TGTGCCAGCAGAGTACCCGGGACAGGGGTGTTTGAGCAGTTCTTC. Translation: CASRVPGTGVFEQFF.

Concerning this clone itself: Other DNA sequences in the same sample also yield this CDR3. The CDR3 nucleotides are TGTGCCAGCAGCGAGCGGGAGAACACTGAAGCTTTCTTT. Translation gives CASSERENTEAFF. The chain joins TRBV2 to TRBJ1-1; no firm D call. The CDR3 loop spans 13 amino acids. V gave up 6 bases and J gave up 1 base, with 9 bases separating them. Germline loops: CDR1 SNHLY, CDR2 FYNNEI.

V and J are TRBV9 and TRBJ1-5; 9 positions agree with TRBD1. The V gene's germline CDR1 is SGDLS and CDR2 YYNGEE. There are 16 residues in the CDR3. Germline trimming cut 2 bases from V and 0 bases from J; bases unmatched to any gene: 3. CDR3: CASSVGTGNSNQPQHF. CDR3 sequence (DNA): TGTGCCAGCAGCGTGGGGACAGGGAATAGCAATCAGCCCCAGCATTTT.